This T cell receptor beta chain was observed in a study of T-cell memory formation after mild COVID-19. The V end was cut by 6 bases, the J end by 6 bases, with 20 bases between. The CDR3 extends over 14 amino acids. Germline CDR1 is SQVTM and CDR2 is ANQGSEA. This clonotype was picked up many times. One entry per CDR3 protein results from TCRdb running MiXCR on the 5' RACE reads. Of 100,000 or so distinct CDR3 sequences listed, around 10% are singletons. This TCR derives from a man in his late teens or twenties who had mild COVID-19 (a few samples of this study predate the infection). Cell type and time point are not known. Sequenced input: PBMCs or a T cell subset sorted from them (not recorded which). The chain uses TRBV29-1 and TRBJ1-2, with D hard to call. The CDR3 loop reads CSVQHRGTLDGYTF. The CDR3 DNA follows: TGCAGCGTGCAACACCGAGGCACTTTGGATGGCTACACCTTC.